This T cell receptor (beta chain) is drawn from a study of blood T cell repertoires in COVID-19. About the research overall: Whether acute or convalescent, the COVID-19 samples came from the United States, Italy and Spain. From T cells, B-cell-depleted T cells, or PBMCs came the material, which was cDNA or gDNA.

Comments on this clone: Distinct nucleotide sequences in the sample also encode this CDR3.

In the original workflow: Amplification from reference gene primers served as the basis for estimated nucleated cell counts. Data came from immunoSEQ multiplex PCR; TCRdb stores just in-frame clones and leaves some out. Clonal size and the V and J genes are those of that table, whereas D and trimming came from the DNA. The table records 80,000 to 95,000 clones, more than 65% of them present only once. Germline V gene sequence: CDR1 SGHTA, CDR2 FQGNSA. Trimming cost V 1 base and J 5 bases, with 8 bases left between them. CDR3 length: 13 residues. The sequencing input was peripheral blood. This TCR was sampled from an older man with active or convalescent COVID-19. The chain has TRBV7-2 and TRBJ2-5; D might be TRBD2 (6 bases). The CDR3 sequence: CASSLVGRETQYF. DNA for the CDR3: TGTGCCAGCAGCTTAGTGGGGAGGGAGACCCAGTACTTC.